In this sample, the clone carrying this T cell receptor (beta chain) turned up many times. Its cognate antigen is unknown. The data were obtained in a study of CD8 T cells in ankylosing spondylitis. The TCR beta libraries were generated through quantitative 5'-RACE incorporating molecular barcodes. TCRdb fed the 5' RACE reads into MiXCR, producing one record per CDR3 protein. The sample lists 650,000 to 800,000 distinct CDR3 sequences; around 19% were seen once. Study-level results: Blood from ankylosing spondylitis patients appeared to carry a characteristic roughly eight-variant TCR beta motif. Some of the motif variants had earlier been found in reactive arthritis patients' fluid and blood. A CD8+ phenotype characterized the disease-linked clones, which were relatively rare in peripheral blood.

Germline V gene lookup returns CDR1 LNHNV and CDR2 YYDKDF (reference sequence). With 0 bases removed from V and 4 bases from J, the gap between germline ends came to 10 bases. The CDR3 runs 15 residues. The rearrangement joins TRBV15 to TRBJ1-5; D unresolved. Sequenced input: blood, either unsorted or a sorted T cell fraction (not recorded which). This clonotype originated in a male donor with ankylosing spondylitis. The CDR3 region is CATSRDRAENQPQHF. The CDR3 region has the DNA TGTGCCACCAGCAGAGATCGGGCAGAGAATCAGCCCCAGCATTTT.